The clone carrying this T cell receptor (beta chain) appeared a few times. This record comes from a study of control samples from healthy donors and cancer patients. V was clipped by 11 bases and J by 1 base; unmatched bases: 10. The CDR3 covers 14 residues. CDR1 and CDR2 from the germline V gene are SGHTA and FQGNSA. Data came from immunoSEQ multiplex PCR; TCRdb stores just in-frame clones and leaves some out. The profile shows fewer than 120,000 clones, around nine tenths of them singletons. The rearrangement uses TRBV7-2 and TRBJ1-1; 7 nucleotides agree with TRBD1. Sequencing was done on a sample of PBMCs. This sequence originates from a woman between 55 and 75 years old with lung cancer. DNA of the CDR3: TGTGCCTCCGTAGCAGGGACAGCGAACACTGAAGCTTTCTTT. Translating it yields CASVAGTANTEAFF.